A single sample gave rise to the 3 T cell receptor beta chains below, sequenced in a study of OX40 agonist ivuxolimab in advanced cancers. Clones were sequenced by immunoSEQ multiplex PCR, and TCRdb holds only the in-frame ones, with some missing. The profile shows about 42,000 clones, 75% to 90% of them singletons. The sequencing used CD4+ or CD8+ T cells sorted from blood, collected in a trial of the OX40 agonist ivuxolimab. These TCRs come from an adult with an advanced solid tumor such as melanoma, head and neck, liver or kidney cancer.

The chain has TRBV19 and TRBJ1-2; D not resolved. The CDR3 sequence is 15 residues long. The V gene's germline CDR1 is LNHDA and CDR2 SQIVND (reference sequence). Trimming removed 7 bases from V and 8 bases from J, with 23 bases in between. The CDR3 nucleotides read TGTGCCAGTAACGTAGGCAGCCTCGAGCCATGGGGCTACACCTTC. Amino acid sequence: CASNVGSLEPWGYTF.

DNA for the CDR3: TGTGCCAGCAGGCGACTTGGGAGCTCTGGAAACACCATATATTTT. Its translation: CASRRLGSSGNTIYF. The rearrangement links TRBV6-6 to TRBJ1-3; D is undetermined. Germline V gene sequence: CDR1 MNHNY, CDR2 SVGAGI (reference sequence). V lost 6 bases and J lost 0, with 12 bases in between. The CDR3 contains 15 residues.

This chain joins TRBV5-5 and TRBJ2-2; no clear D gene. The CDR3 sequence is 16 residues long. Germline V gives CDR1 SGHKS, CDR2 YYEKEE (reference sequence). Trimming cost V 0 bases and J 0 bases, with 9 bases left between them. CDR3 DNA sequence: TGTGCCAGCAGCTTGGCCTTGTTCGCGAACACCGGGGAGCTGTTTTTT. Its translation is CASSLALFANTGELFF. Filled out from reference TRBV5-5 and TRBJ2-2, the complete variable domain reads DAGVTQSPTHLIKTRGQQVTLRCSPISGHKSVSWYQQVLGQGPQFIFQYYEKEERGRGNFPDRFSARQFPNYSSELNVNALLLGDSALYLCASSLALFANTGELFFGEGSRLTVL.